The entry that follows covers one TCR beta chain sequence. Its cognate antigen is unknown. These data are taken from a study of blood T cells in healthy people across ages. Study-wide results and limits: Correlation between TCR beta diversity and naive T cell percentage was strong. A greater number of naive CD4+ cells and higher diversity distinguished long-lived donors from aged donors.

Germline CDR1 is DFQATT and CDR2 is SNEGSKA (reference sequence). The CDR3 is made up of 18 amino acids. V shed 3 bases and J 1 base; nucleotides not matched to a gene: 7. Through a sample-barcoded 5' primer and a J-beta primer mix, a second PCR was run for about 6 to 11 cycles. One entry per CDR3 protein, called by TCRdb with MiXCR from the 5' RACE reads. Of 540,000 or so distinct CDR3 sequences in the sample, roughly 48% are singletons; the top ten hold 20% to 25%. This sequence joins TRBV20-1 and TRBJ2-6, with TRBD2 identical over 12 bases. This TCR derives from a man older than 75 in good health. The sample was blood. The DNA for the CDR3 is TGCAGTGCTAGCGAACTAGCGGGGGGAGAGTCTGGGGCCAACGTCCTGACTTTC. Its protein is CSASELAGGESGANVLTF.